One and the same sample provided the 11 T cell receptor beta chains below, sequenced in a study of siplizumab effects on memory and regulatory T cells. Some clones are missing from TCRdb's copy, which holds only in-frame ones; the method was immunoSEQ multiplex PCR. The data contain about 120,000 clones, 93% of them singletons. Input material: non-Treg CD4+ T cells sorted from blood. These receptors were taken from a human donor in good health.

The chain joins TRBV7-2 to TRBJ2-1; 9 positions match TRBD2. CDR3 size: 15 residues. V shed 5 bases, J shed 3 bases, and the junction held 5 bases outside the gene matches. Germline loops: CDR1 SGHTA, CDR2 FQGNSA. The CDR3 region is CASSPSSGNYNEQFF. The CDR3 DNA reads as TGTGCCAGCAGCCCATCTAGCGGGAACTACAATGAGCAGTTCTTC.

V usage is TRBV10-1 and J usage is TRBJ2-7; D possibly corresponds to TRBD1 (6 bases). The CDR3 sequence is 15 residues long. The V end was cut by 2 bases, the J end by 1 base, with 12 bases between. From germline, CDR1 is WNHNN and CDR2 SYGVQD (reference sequence). The CDR3 region is CASSEIWDTSYEQYF. The CDR3 bases are TGCGCCAGCAGTGAGATTTGGGACACTTCCTACGAGCAGTACTTC.

This CDR3 is CASSEGAGPLNTEAFF. CDR3 nucleotide sequence: TGTGCCAGCAGTGAGGGTGCGGGACCTTTGAACACTGAAGCTTTCTTT. The genes are TRBV6-4 and TRBJ1-1; weak D call: TRBD1 (5 bases). This CDR3 has 16 residues. The V end lost 3 bases, the J end lost 0 bases, and 14 bases lay between the germline ends. CDR1 and CDR2 (germline): MRHNA, SNTAGT.

The chain recombines TRBV5-4 with TRBJ2-1, with 8 bases fitting TRBD2. The CDR3 extends over 15 amino acids. CDR1 and CDR2 (germline): SGHNT, YYREEE (reference sequence). V was clipped by 2 bases and J by 6 bases; unmatched bases: 7. In nucleotides, the CDR3 is TGTGCCAGCAGCTTTCTTAGCGGGGCGACCAATGAGCAGTTCTTC. It codes for CASSFLSGATNEQFF.

The rearrangement links TRBV28 to TRBJ1-4; TRBD1 is a possible D gene (5 bases). There are 13 residues in the CDR3. The V gene lost 11 bases and the J gene lost 3 bases, with 13 bases spanning the gap. CDR1 is MDHEN and CDR2 is SYDVKM in the germline V gene. CDR3 in DNA: TGTGCCTGCTCCGGGACGGCTAATGAAAAACTGTTTTTT. Translating gives CACSGTANEKLFF.

The chain joins TRBV29-1 to TRBJ1-1; 7 bases agree with TRBD1. V was pared by 4 bases and J by 4 bases, with 0 bases of the junction left unmatched. The CDR3 is 11 residues long. CDR1 SQVTM and CDR2 ANQGSEA come from the germline V gene. In nucleotides, the CDR3 is TGCAGCGTTGGACAGGGCACTGAAGCTTTCTTT. This gives the protein CSVGQGTEAFF.

This clone was seen once. V gene TRBV19 combines with J gene TRBJ2-3, with 14 bases lining up with TRBD2. The CDR3 has 18 amino acids. V gave up 4 bases and J gave up 2 bases; unmatched junction bases: 8. Germline V gene sequence: CDR1 LNHDA, CDR2 SQIVND (reference sequence). This CDR3 is CASSTGLAGGRATDTQYF. In nucleotides, the CDR3 is TGTGCCAGTAGTACCGGACTAGCGGGGGGCCGAGCCACAGATACGCAGTATTTT.

The chain has TRBV4-1 and TRBJ1-3; D is uncertain. The CDR3 loop spans 19 amino acids. The V gene's germline CDR1 is MGHRA and CDR2 YSYEKL. The V end lost 0 bases, the J end lost 4 bases, and 22 bases lay between the germline ends. Written as DNA, the CDR3 is TGCGCCAGCAGCCAAGAAGTGCTGGTAGGTCGTCCGGCAGGAAACACCATATATTTT. This codes for CASSQEVLVGRPAGNTIYF.

The chain uses TRBV30 and TRBJ1-1; 7 nucleotides line up with TRBD1. Germline lookup yields CDR1 GTSNPN and CDR2 SVGIG (reference sequence). The CDR3 is made up of 13 amino acids. Trimming at V came to 4 bases and at J to 6 bases, leaving 8 bases not matched to a gene. The CDR3 DNA is TGTGCCTGGAAAGTGACAGGGACGCCTGAAGCTTTCTTT. Its protein is CAWKVTGTPEAFF.

This chain joins TRBV6-1 and TRBJ1-2, with 9 bases matching TRBD1. Unmatched junction bases numbered 5, after V lost 6 bases and J lost 6 bases. This CDR3 comprises 13 residues. Germline V gene sequence: CDR1 MNHNS, CDR2 SASEGT. In DNA, the CDR3 is TGTGCCAGCAGCCGGGACAGGGTCGATGGCTACACCTTC. Encoded protein: CASSRDRVDGYTF.

The V gene is TRBV7-8, the J gene TRBJ1-2, with 8 bases that match TRBD1. CDR3 size: 14 residues. The J segment lost 4 bases and the V segment lost 4 bases, leaving 5 bases of the junction unmatched. Germline CDR1 is SGHVS and CDR2 is FQNEAQ. The CDR3 coding sequence is TGTGCCAGCAGCTCTGACAGGGGAGGCTATGGCTACACCTTC. This encodes CASSSDRGGYGYTF.